The sequence of this T cell receptor beta chain was determined in a study of molecular identifiers for immune sequencing clone quantification. The V gene end was trimmed by 2 bases and the J gene end by 2 bases; junction bases not matched to a gene: 6. CDR3 length equals 17 residues. The germline V gene encodes CDR1 LNHDA and CDR2 SQIVND (reference sequence). Previously described methods and listed TCR primers were used for bulk TCR libraries. TCRdb fed the PCR reads into MiXCR, producing one record per CDR3 protein. The sample has about 510,000 distinct CDR3 sequences, roughly 23% seen once. This clonotype was observed a few times.

This chain links TRBV19 with TRBJ2-1, with 10 positions matching TRBD2. Sequenced: naive CD8+ T cells from blood, with Jurkat cell RNA spiked in. Subset meaning: FACS-sorted CD8+CD4-CCR7+CD45RA+ naive T cells. The TCR originated in a human donor in good health. Some libraries in this study had Jurkat cell RNA spiked in. The CDR3 protein is CASSITSGTWAYNEQFF. DNA of the CDR3: TGTGCCAGTAGTATAACTAGCGGGACGTGGGCCTACAATGAGCAGTTCTTC.